The 23 T cell receptor beta chains in this list originate from one sample, sequenced in a study of T cells in Graves' hyperthyroidism and ophthalmopathy. The investigators amplified TCR beta CDR3 regions from RNA transcripts. The HTBI primer set drove a first-round RT-PCR of the TCR CDR3. MiXCR was run by TCRdb on the multiplex PCR reads, yielding one entry per CDR3 protein. Found here are about 360,000 distinct CDR3 sequences, 15% to 20% of them singletons; the top ten hold roughly 3.5%. Sequenced sample: blood. The receptors here all came from a woman aged 18-29 years with Graves' hyperthyroidism.

About this clonotype itself: It may be a read error: a sequence one base away is much more abundant. V and J are TRBV12-3 or TRBV12-4 and TRBJ1-6; 8 nucleotides line up with TRBD1. The CDR3 extends over 15 amino acids. CDR3 protein: CASRDLDRGVSPLRF. CDR3 nucleotide sequence: TGTGCCAGCAGAGATCTTGACAGGGGAGTTTCACCCCTCCGCTTT.

This clonotype was seen a few times. A much more abundant neighbour one base away suggests this may be a read error. In DNA form, the CDR3 reads TGTGCCAGCAGTTACAGGTGTCGTGGGCAAGAGACCCAGTACTTC. This sequence encodes CASSYRCRGQETQYF. V and J are TRBV6-5 and TRBJ2-5; D ambiguous. V was shortened by 2 bases and J by 2 bases, with 12 bases between the two germline ends. The CDR3 consists of 15 residues. Germline V lookup: CDR1 MNHEY, CDR2 SVGAGI.

This clonotype was counted at least ten times. The rearrangement joins TRBV20-1 to TRBJ1-3; 7 bases align to TRBD1. Germline V lookup: CDR1 DFQATT, CDR2 SNEGSKA (reference sequence). The CDR3 is made up of 13 amino acids. The V segment lost 5 bases and the J segment 2 bases; nucleotides outside the gene matches: 3. CDR3 amino acids: CSADDRAGNTIYF. As DNA, the CDR3 is TGCAGTGCTGATGACAGGGCTGGAAACACCATATATTTT.

The chain has TRBV11-3 and TRBJ2-7; TRBD2 might be the D (5 bases). Deletions cut 5 bases from V and 4 bases from J, with 24 bases between. Germline assignment: CDR1 SGHNT and CDR2 YENEEA. The CDR3 length is 17 residues. The CDR3 spells CASSRHAWYGVSYEQYF. CDR3 nucleotide sequence: TGTGCCAGCAGCCGGCATGCATGGTACGGGGTCAGTTACGAGCAGTACTTC. Drawing the rest from reference TRBV11-3 and TRBJ2-7, the complete variable domain is EAGVVQSPRYKIIEKKQPVAFWCNPISGHNTLYWYLQNLGQGPELLIRYENEEAVDDSQLPKDRFSAERLKGVDSTLKIQPAELGDSAVYLCASSRHAWYGVSYEQYFGPGTRLTVT.

This clonotype was detected many times. The chain joins TRBV6-1 to TRBJ2-7; a possible D gene is TRBD1 (6 bases). The CDR3 loop spans 16 amino acids. Trimming removed 6 bases at V and 0 bases at J, with 18 bases between. Germline V gene sequence: CDR1 MNHNS, CDR2 SASEGT. The CDR3 sequence is CASSLTGGSSSYEQYF. The CDR3, as DNA: TGTGCCAGCAGCCTGACTGGGGGCTCGAGCTCCTACGAGCAGTACTTC.

This clonotype was detected ten times or more. The chain employs TRBV4-2 and TRBJ2-7; maybe TRBD2 (5 bases). The germline gives CDR1 LGHNA, CDR2 YNFKEQ. The CDR3 has 14 amino acids. V lost 0 bases to trimming and J lost 2 bases, with 8 bases between them. The CDR3: CASSQDPGTYEQYF. CDR3 nucleotide sequence: TGTGCCAGCAGCCAAGATCCGGGGACCTACGAGCAGTACTTC.

This clonotype was counted many times. A junction boundary mismatches the germline segment, possibly from a read error. V is TRBV12-3 or TRBV12-4 and J is TRBJ1-2; tentative D call: TRBD1 (5 bases). The CDR3 length is 13 residues. Here the CDR3 DNA reads TGTGCCAGCAGTTTAGGACAGCTCTATGGCTACGCCTTC. It encodes CASSLGQLYGYAF.

This clonotype was seen only a few times. The chain uses TRBV18 and TRBJ2-2, with D perhaps matching TRBD2 (6 bases). The CDR3 is 15 amino acids. CDR1 KGHSH and CDR2 LQKENI come from the germline V gene. Trimming cost V 3 bases and J 5 bases, with 13 bases left between them. CDR3 coding DNA: TGTGCCAGCTCACCTGTGTCCAGCGGGACCGGGGAGCTGTTTTTT. Translating it yields CASSPVSSGTGELFF.

The sample holds many counts of this clonotype. V and J are TRBV20-1 and TRBJ1-3, with D possibly being TRBD1 (6 bases). The CDR3 is made up of 15 amino acids. V lost 3 bases and J lost 0, with 12 bases in between. From germline, CDR1 is DFQATT and CDR2 SNEGSKA (reference sequence). The chain's CDR3 is CSARERGASGNTIYF. As DNA, the CDR3 is TGCAGTGCTAGGGAAAGGGGGGCCTCTGGAAACACCATATATTTT.

There are many counts of this clonotype. The rearrangement joins TRBV5-1 to TRBJ2-4; D tentatively fits TRBD1 or TRBD2 (5 bases each). The germline V gene encodes CDR1 SGHRS and CDR2 YFSETQ. This CDR3 region has 14 residues. The ends were cut back, 7 bases at V and 3 bases at J, with 14 bases in the middle. The CDR3 is CASGLGTGKNIQYF. The DNA of the CDR3 is TGCGCCAGCGGTCTGGGGACGGGCAAAAACATTCAGTACTTC.

With regard to this clonotype: Because the CDR3 is missing its conserved closing phenylalanine or tryptophan, this is likely a read error. The rearrangement links TRBV7-2 to TRBJ1-5, with unresolved D. The CDR3 runs to 14 residues. CDR1 and CDR2 from the germline V gene are SGHTA and FQGNSA. The V end lost 5 bases, the J end lost 5 bases, and 13 bases lay between the germline ends. CDR3 nucleotides: TGTGCCAGCAGCCGTCTCGGGTTAGATCAGCCCCAGCATTTG. It is translated as CASSRLGLDQPQHL.

V is TRBV9 and J is TRBJ1-1, with D unresolved. The V and J ends lost 0 bases and 11 bases respectively, with 14 bases between them. Germline V gene lookup returns CDR1 SGDLS and CDR2 YYNGEE. The CDR3 consists of 13 residues. The CDR3 coding sequence is TGTGCCAGCAGCGTAGATGGACCCGATAATGCTTTCTTT. Its protein is CASSVDGPDNAFF.

The V call is TRBV6-5, the J call TRBJ1-1, with D perhaps TRBD1 (5 bases). The CDR3 loop spans 15 amino acids. Trimming shortened V by 7 bases and J by 2 bases, and 17 bases separated the two germline ends. Germline CDR1 reads MNHEY; CDR2 reads SVGAGI. For the CDR3, the DNA is TGTGCCAGCATTTCAGGGACCGTAGCAAACACTGAAGCTTTCTTT. Amino acids: CASISGTVANTEAFF.

The V gene is TRBV6-1, the J gene TRBJ1-1; D possibly corresponds to TRBD1 (6 bases). Trimming left V 7 bases short and J 3 bases short, with 15 bases between. Looked up from germline, CDR1 is MNHNS and CDR2 is SASEGT. The CDR3 has 14 residues. CDR3 in DNA: TGTGCCAGCACCTCACAGGGATTGGACACTGAAGCTTTCTTT. Protein product: CASTSQGLDTEAFF.

Only a few counts were recorded for this clonotype. The gene calls are TRBV6-1 and TRBJ1-6, with TRBD1 as a possible D gene (6 bases). Looked up from germline, CDR1 is MNHNS and CDR2 is SASEGT. Trimming removed 4 bases at V and 6 bases at J, with 13 bases between. This CDR3 has 15 amino acids. CDR3: CASSGEGGSNSPLHF. CDR3 nucleotide sequence: TGTGCCAGCAGTGGCGAGGGGGGAAGTAATTCACCCCTCCACTTT.

This clonotype was observed at least ten times. J is TRBJ2-7 and V is TRBV11-2, with D possibly being TRBD2 (6 bases). There are 15 residues in the CDR3. The germline CDR1 and CDR2 sequences are SGHAT and FQNNGV. The V and J ends lost 3 bases and 0 bases respectively, with 12 bases between them. CDR3 sequence reads: CASSFLAMSSYEQYF. In DNA, the CDR3 is TGTGCCAGCAGCTTCCTAGCGATGAGCTCCTACGAGCAGTACTTC.

The V and J genes are TRBV6-4 and TRBJ1-1; no definite D call. V was clipped by 6 bases and J by 3 bases, with 11 bases between them. Germline lookup yields CDR1 MRHNA and CDR2 SNTAGT. This CDR3 spans 13 amino acids. CDR3 nucleotide sequence: TGTGCCAGCAGGGAAAGGACGTACACTGAAGCTTTCTTT. It is translated as CASRERTYTEAFF.

This clonotype came up many times. The J gene is TRBJ1-5, the V gene TRBV15, with TRBD1 as a possible D gene (6 bases). The ends were cut back, 3 bases at V and 3 bases at J, with 12 bases in the middle. Germline V gene sequence: CDR1 LNHNV, CDR2 YYDKDF (reference sequence). This CDR3 has 15 residues. The chain's CDR3 is CATSRGGTFNQPQHF. The CDR3 DNA sequence: TGTGCCACCAGCAGGGGGGGGACATTCAATCAGCCCCAGCATTTT.

Sample share makes this clonotype medium-sized. This chain connects TRBV6-1 to TRBJ1-2; D unclear. V lost 1 base and J 6 bases, leaving 15 bases between the germline ends. In germline, CDR1 is MNHNS, CDR2 SASEGT. The CDR3 covers 15 residues. The DNA for the CDR3 is TGTGCCAGCAGTGAAGTGCCAGACGGTCGCGATGGCTACACCTTC. This sequence encodes CASSEVPDGRDGYTF.

This clonotype has ten or more counts. A junction boundary mismatches the germline segment, possibly from a read error. V usage is TRBV19 and J usage is TRBJ1-2; D may be TRBD1 (5 bases). The germline CDR1 and CDR2 sequences are LNHDA and SQIVND (reference sequence). The CDR3 has 14 amino acids. The CDR3 DNA is TGTGCCAGTAGTATGTCCGGGACGAACTATGGCTACATCTTC. Its protein is CASSMSGTNYGYIF.

This clonotype was seen many times. V is TRBV28 and J is TRBJ2-7, with 8 bases matching TRBD2. CDR1 and CDR2 (germline): MDHEN, SYDVKM. V trimming: 6 bases; J trimming: 3 bases; junction bases outside the gene matches: 7. This CDR3 is built from 14 residues. DNA of the CDR3: TGTGCCAGCAGACATGGACTAGCCTTCTACGAGCAGTACTTC. Translating gives CASRHGLAFYEQYF.

This chain links TRBV27 with TRBJ1-1; D is perhaps TRBD1 (5 bases). V gave up 5 bases and J gave up 1 base, with 11 bases separating them. This CDR3 spans 14 amino acids. The V gene's germline CDR1 is MNHEY and CDR2 SMNVEV (reference sequence). DNA for the CDR3: TGTGCCAGCAGTGTCCGACAGCCGAACACTGAAGCTTTCTTT. It encodes CASSVRQPNTEAFF.

The V call is TRBV29-1, the J call TRBJ1-1; possible D gene TRBD1, 6 bases. CDR1 is SQVTM and CDR2 is ANQGSEA in the germline V gene. The V and J ends lost 6 bases and 6 bases respectively, with 17 bases between them. The CDR3 totals 13 residues. CDR3 in amino acids: CSVVPDSASEAFF. CDR3 coding DNA: TGCAGCGTCGTACCGGACAGTGCCTCTGAAGCTTTCTTT.